These 29 T cell receptor beta chains share one sample of origin, sequenced in a study of blood T cell repertoires in COVID-19. Sequencing was performed with immunoSEQ multiplex PCR; in TCRdb, only in-frame clones are kept and a portion is missing. The table records 110,000 to 150,000 clones, 80% to 90% of them present only once. What was sequenced was peripheral blood. The receptors shown here come from a woman in her fifties or sixties with acute or convalescent COVID-19.

This clone has just a few counts. The J gene is TRBJ1-2, the V gene TRBV6-1, with D perhaps matching TRBD1 (5 bases). V lost 2 bases and J 7 bases, leaving 14 bases between the germline ends. The CDR3 spans 14 residues. The germline V gene has CDR1 MNHNS and CDR2 SASEGT. Written as DNA, the CDR3 is TGTGCCAGCAGTGAAAGGAGGGACTCAGGTGGCTACACCTTC. Its translation: CASSERRDSGGYTF.

This clone occurred once. The chain uses TRBV29-1 and TRBJ2-2; TRBD2 matches 7 bases. The J segment lost 3 bases and the V segment lost 8 bases, leaving 24 bases of the junction unmatched. The germline V gene has CDR1 SQVTM and CDR2 ANQGSEA. CDR3 length: 19 residues. This CDR3 reads CSLRGSLQRELRDTGELFF. The CDR3 nucleotides are TGCAGCCTGCGGGGGTCCTTACAGCGTGAGTTGCGGGACACCGGGGAGCTGTTTTTT.

The CDR3 coding sequence is TGTGCCAGTAGTATAGATCTCCCGGTCGGGACAACCTATGGCTACACCTTC. This translates into CASSIDLPVGTTYGYTF. V and J are TRBV19 and TRBJ1-2; D may be TRBD1 (6 bases). CDR1 and CDR2 (germline): LNHDA, SQIVND (reference sequence). There are 17 residues in the CDR3. Deletions cut 0 bases from V and 4 bases from J, with 18 bases between.

The gene calls are TRBV7-9 and TRBJ2-6; possible D gene TRBD2, 5 bases. The V gene's germline CDR1 is SEHNR and CDR2 FQNEAQ (reference sequence). This CDR3 has 14 residues. V lost 5 bases, J lost 2 bases, and 7 bases lay in between. CDR3 loop: CASSPGTGANVLTF. The DNA of the CDR3 is TGTGCCAGCAGCCCCGGGACTGGGGCCAACGTCCTGACTTTC.

The chain has TRBV6-5 and TRBJ1-4; no clear D. This CDR3 is built from 15 residues. V was pared by 4 bases and J by 5 bases, with 14 bases between. Germline V CDR1 and CDR2: MNHEY, SVGAGI. CDR3 in amino acids: CASSWVGSGNEKLFF. CDR3 coding DNA: TGTGCCAGCAGTTGGGTCGGATCGGGGAATGAAAAACTGTTTTTT.

A word on this clone: At one boundary the junction diverges from the germline segment, which might be a read error. J is TRBJ2-3 and V is TRBV7-7; D call uncertain. Germline V gene lookup returns CDR1 SSHAT and CDR2 FNYEAQ (reference sequence). The CDR3 sequence is 15 residues long. The CDR3 sequence: CASSLRFGPTDTQYF. The CDR3 nucleotides are TGTGCTAGCAGCTTACGGTTTGGTCCCACAGATACGCAGTATTTT.

The chain has TRBV7-3 and TRBJ2-3; perhaps TRBD2 as D (7 bases). V dropped 1 base and J dropped 4 bases, with 12 bases sitting between them. CDR1 SGHTA and CDR2 FQGTGA come from the germline V gene. The CDR3 contains 15 residues. The CDR3 DNA sequence: TGTGCCAGCAGCTTAATCGGGGGGCTCCCAGATACGCAGTATTTT. This translates into CASSLIGGLPDTQYF.

This clone was detected a few times. V and J are TRBV11-2 and TRBJ2-7, with 7 nucleotides matching TRBD1. With 1 base clipped from V and 2 bases from J, the junction kept 5 bases outside the gene matches. The CDR3 contains 15 residues. The V gene's germline CDR1 is SGHAT and CDR2 FQNNGV. The CDR3 region is CASSLGWGTAYEQYF. CDR3 nucleotides: TGTGCCAGCAGCTTAGGCTGGGGGACAGCCTACGAGCAGTACTTC.

The rearrangement links TRBV28 to TRBJ1-2; D not resolved. Germline CDR1 and CDR2: MDHEN and SYDVKM. V was clipped by 6 bases and J by 1 base, with 15 bases between them. CDR3 length: 15 amino acids. In DNA form, the CDR3 reads TGTGCCAGCAGACAAACCCACAACCTTAACTATGGCTACACCTTC. Protein sequence: CASRQTHNLNYGYTF.

This chain joins TRBV6-1 and TRBJ1-5; maybe TRBD1 (5 bases). Germline lookup yields CDR1 MNHNS and CDR2 SASEGT. Between the trimmed V and J ends, which lost 5 bases and 4 bases, there was a span of 12 bases. The CDR3 is 14 residues long. CDR3 protein: CASSTTGYNQPQHF. The CDR3 nucleotides read TGTGCCAGCAGTACTACAGGTTATAATCAGCCCCAGCATTTT.

As for this clone: This CDR3 is also generated by other DNA sequences in the sample. The chain couples TRBV7-2 to TRBJ2-7, with unresolved D. With 3 bases removed from V and 9 bases from J, the gap between germline ends came to 15 bases. CDR3 size: 13 residues. CDR1 and CDR2 from the germline V gene are SGHTA and FQGNSA. CDR3 nucleotide sequence: TGTGCCAGCAGCTTTGGGTCCCAGGCAGGGCAGTACTTC. As protein: CASSFGSQAGQYF.

The chain joins TRBV5-5 to TRBJ2-2, with D possibly TRBD1 on 5 matching bases. Trimming removed 5 bases from V and 9 bases from J, with 20 bases in between. The CDR3 is made up of 15 amino acids. Germline loops: CDR1 SGHKS, CDR2 YYEKEE (reference sequence). The CDR3 loop reads CASSSDPFGARELFF. Here the CDR3 DNA reads TGTGCCAGCAGTTCGGACCCCTTTGGGGCAAGGGAGCTGTTTTTT.

J is TRBJ1-6 and V is TRBV6-5; 8 nucleotides agree with TRBD1. The CDR3 contains 14 residues. The V and J ends lost 3 bases and 9 bases, in that order; junction bases with no gene match: 4. Germline V gene sequence: CDR1 MNHEY, CDR2 SVGAGI. CDR3 amino acids: CASSYLQGGSPLHF. The DNA of the CDR3 is TGTGCCAGCAGTTATTTACAGGGGGGTTCACCCCTCCACTTT.

The rearrangement links TRBV29-1 to TRBJ1-3; D unresolved. Germline V gene sequence: CDR1 SQVTM, CDR2 ANQGSEA. V was trimmed by 3 bases and J by 4 bases, leaving 13 bases between them. The CDR3 runs to 14 residues. CDR3 coding DNA: TGCAGCGTTGAGAGACTCGTCGAGGGAAACACCATATATTTT. Translation: CSVERLVEGNTIYF.

In this sample, this clone turned up a few times. The chain employs TRBV5-1 and TRBJ1-5, with a weak D call TRBD1 (6 bases). CDR1 is SGHRS, CDR2 YFSETQ, per germline. The CDR3 totals 15 residues. Trimming stripped 0 bases from V and 7 bases from J, with 14 bases between. CDR3 sequence (DNA): TGCGCCAGCAGCTTGGAGGGGGTAGCCGACCAGCCCCAGCATTTT. It specifies CASSLEGVADQPQHF.

This clone occurred once. CDR3 sequence reads: CASSKAGGWGQLGVTEAFF. CDR3 DNA sequence: TGTGCCAGCAGCAAAGCGGGCGGCTGGGGGCAATTAGGGGTTACTGAAGCTTTCTTT. The chain is built from TRBV21-1 and TRBJ1-1; the table gives TRBD1 as D, unverified against the DNA. TRBV21-1 is termed a pseudogene. The CDR3 has 19 amino acids.

The gene calls are TRBV6-6 and TRBJ1-6, with TRBD1 matching over 8 bases. The CDR3 runs to 14 residues. Germline values: CDR1 MNHNY, CDR2 SVGAGI (reference sequence). J lost 8 bases, V lost 3 bases, and 3 bases had no gene match. This CDR3 reads CASSYSDRDSPLHF. The CDR3 DNA reads as TGTGCCAGCAGTTATTCGGACAGGGATTCACCCCTCCACTTT.

This clone has just one count. This sequence joins TRBV5-1 and TRBJ1-2; 9 bases are shared with TRBD1. V lost 3 bases and J lost 4; bases outside the gene matches: 10. The CDR3 has 16 residues. The germline CDR1 and CDR2 sequences are SGHRS and YFSETQ. CDR3 in DNA: TGCGCCAGCAGCTCGACAGGGGGTGGGCTCGGCTATGGCTACACCTTC. It is translated as CASSSTGGGLGYGYTF.

The chain uses TRBV18 and TRBJ1-2, with unresolved D. The CDR3 runs to 12 residues. Germline V lookup: CDR1 KGHSH, CDR2 LQKENI. Trimming pared 3 bases from V and 3 bases from J, leaving 5 bases between. The CDR3 reads CASSPQDYGYTF. The CDR3 DNA follows: TGTGCCAGCTCACCTCAGGACTATGGCTACACCTTC.

This sequence joins TRBV10-1 and TRBJ2-4; maybe TRBD1 (6 bases). Germline lookup yields CDR1 WNHNN and CDR2 SYGVQD (reference sequence). V shed 5 bases and J shed 6 bases, with 17 bases lying between them. This CDR3 region has 15 residues. The CDR3 is CASSLDRPRLNIQYF. CDR3 coding DNA: TGCGCCAGCAGTCTAGACAGGCCACGTTTAAACATTCAGTACTTC.

The rearrangement links TRBV7-6 to TRBJ2-2; tentative D call: TRBD1 (6 bases). Germline V gene sequence: CDR1 SGHVS, CDR2 FNYEAQ. This CDR3 contains 17 residues. The V gene lost 5 bases and the J gene lost 4 bases, with 20 bases spanning the gap. CDR3 in amino acids: CASSPKGTQGGTGELFF. DNA of the CDR3: TGTGCCAGCAGCCCAAAAGGCACACAGGGCGGCACCGGGGAGCTGTTTTTT.

This chain connects TRBV2 to TRBJ1-4; 9 bases map to TRBD1. Losses at the gene ends were 4 bases for V and 8 bases for J; bases not matched to a gene: 2. The CDR3 runs 13 residues. Germline CDR1 reads SNHLY; CDR2 reads FYNNEI. The CDR3 DNA is TGTGCCAGCAGTGGTACAGGGGGCGAAAAACTGTTTTTT. This codes for CASSGTGGEKLFF.

The rearrangement links TRBV7-2 to TRBJ2-1, with D perhaps matching TRBD1 (5 bases). In germline, CDR1 is SGHTA, CDR2 FQGNSA. This CDR3 is 15 amino acids long. The V and J ends lost 2 bases and 1 base respectively, with 9 bases between them. As DNA, the CDR3 is TGTGCCAGCAGCTTAATACAGGTTTCCTACAATGAGCAGTTCTTC. Residues: CASSLIQVSYNEQFF.

This chain uses TRBV11-2 with TRBJ1-2, with 8 bases that match TRBD1. Looked up from germline, CDR1 is SGHAT and CDR2 is FQNNGV. V was clipped by 3 bases and J by 1 base; unmatched bases: 4. This CDR3 region has 15 residues. The CDR3 DNA reads TGTGCCAGCAGCTTTGGAACAGGGGGTAACTATGGCTACACCTTC. Its translation is CASSFGTGGNYGYTF.

As to this clone: An end of the junction does not agree with germline; a read error may underlie this. The chain has TRBV11-2 and TRBJ2-5; 7 nucleotides match TRBD2. The CDR3 has 13 residues. Germline V lookup: CDR1 SGHAT, CDR2 FQNNGV. CDR3 amino acids: CASSSEGLDPKNF. CDR3 in DNA: TGTGCCAGCAGCTCTGAAGGACTAGACCCTAAAAACTTC. Full variable domain (remainder filled in from reference TRBV11-2 and TRBJ2-5): EAGVAQSPRYKIIEKRQSVAFWCNPISGHATLYWYQQILGQGPKLLIQFQNNGVVDDSQLPKDRFSAERLKGVDSTLKIQPAKLEDSAVYLCASSSEGLDPKNFGPGTRLLVL.

The chain recombines TRBV6-4 with TRBJ2-1; D may be TRBD1 (6 bases). This CDR3 contains 16 residues. The germline V gene has CDR1 MRHNA and CDR2 SNTAGT. Trimming removed 6 bases from V and 2 bases from J, with 17 bases in between. CDR3 loop: CASSQDSYRTYNEQFF. In DNA form, the CDR3 reads TGTGCCAGCAGCCAGGACAGCTACCGAACCTACAATGAGCAGTTCTTC.

V gene TRBV5-6 combines with J gene TRBJ1-2; 9 nucleotides align to TRBD1. V shed 6 bases and J 4 bases; nucleotides not matched to a gene: 13. This CDR3 is 16 amino acids long. The germline V gene has CDR1 SGHDT and CDR2 YYEEEE. The CDR3 nucleotides are TGTGCCAGCAAGCAGCTTAATCGGGACAGGGCCTATGGCTACACCTTC. Its protein is CASKQLNRDRAYGYTF.

The V and J genes are TRBV3-1 (or the pseudogene TRBV3-2) and TRBJ2-5, with D possibly matching TRBD1 (6 bases). CDR1 LGHDT and CDR2 YNNKEL come from the germline V gene (reference sequence). Trimming shortened V by 4 bases and J by 5 bases, and 14 bases separated the two germline ends. There are 14 residues in the CDR3. The CDR3, as DNA: TGTGCCAGCAGCCTTGGGACACAGTTCGAGACCCAGTACTTC. Amino acid sequence: CASSLGTQFETQYF.

The rearrangement uses TRBV11-3 and TRBJ2-1, with TRBD1 matching 8 bases. The CDR3 is made up of 15 amino acids. The V and J ends lost 4 bases and 3 bases, in that order; junction bases with no gene match: 5. Germline CDR1 reads SGHNT; CDR2 reads YENEEA. The CDR3 protein is CASSYGTGDYNEQFF. The CDR3 region has the DNA TGTGCCAGCAGCTACGGGACAGGCGACTACAATGAGCAGTTCTTC.